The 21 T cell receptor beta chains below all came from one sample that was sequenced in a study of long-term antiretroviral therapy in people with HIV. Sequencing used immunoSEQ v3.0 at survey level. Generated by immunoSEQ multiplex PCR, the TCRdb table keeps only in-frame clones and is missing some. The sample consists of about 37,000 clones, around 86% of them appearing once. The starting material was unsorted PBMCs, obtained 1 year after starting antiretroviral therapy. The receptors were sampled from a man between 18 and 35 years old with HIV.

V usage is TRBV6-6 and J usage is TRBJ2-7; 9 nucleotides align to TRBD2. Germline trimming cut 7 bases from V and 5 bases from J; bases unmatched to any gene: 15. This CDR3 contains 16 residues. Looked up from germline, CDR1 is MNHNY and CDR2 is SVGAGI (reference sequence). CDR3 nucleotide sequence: TGTGCCAGCACCAAGAACCCGCTAGCGGGATTTCACGAGCAGTACTTC. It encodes CASTKNPLAGFHEQYF.

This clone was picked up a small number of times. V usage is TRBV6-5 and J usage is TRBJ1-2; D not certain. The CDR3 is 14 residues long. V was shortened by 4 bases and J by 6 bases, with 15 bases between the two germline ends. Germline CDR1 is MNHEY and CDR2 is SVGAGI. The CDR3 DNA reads TGTGCCAGCAGTTGGCGGTTGGAAGGGAATGGCTACACCTTC. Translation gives CASSWRLEGNGYTF.

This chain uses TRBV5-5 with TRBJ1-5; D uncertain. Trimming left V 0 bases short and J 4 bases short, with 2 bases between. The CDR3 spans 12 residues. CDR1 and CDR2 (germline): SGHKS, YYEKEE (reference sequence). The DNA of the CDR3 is TGTGCCAGCAGCTTGGGAAATCAGCCCCAGCATTTT. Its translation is CASSLGNQPQHF. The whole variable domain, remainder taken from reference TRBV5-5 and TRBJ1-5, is DAGVTQSPTHLIKTRGQQVTLRCSPISGHKSVSWYQQVLGQGPQFIFQYYEKEERGRGNFPDRFSARQFPNYSSELNVNALLLGDSALYLCASSLGNQPQHFGDGTRLSIL.

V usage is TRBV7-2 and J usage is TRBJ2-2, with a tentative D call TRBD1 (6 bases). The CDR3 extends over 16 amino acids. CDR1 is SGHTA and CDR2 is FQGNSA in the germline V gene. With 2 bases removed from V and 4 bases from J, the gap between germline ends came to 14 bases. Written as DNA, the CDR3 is TGTGCCAGCAGCTTAAGGCCAGGGGTCCGCACCGGGGAGCTGTTTTTT. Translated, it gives CASSLRPGVRTGELFF.

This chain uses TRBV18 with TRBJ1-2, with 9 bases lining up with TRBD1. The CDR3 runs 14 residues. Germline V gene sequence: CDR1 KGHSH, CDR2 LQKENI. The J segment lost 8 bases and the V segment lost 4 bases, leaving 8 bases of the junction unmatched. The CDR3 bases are TGTGCCAGCTCACATCCGGGACAGGGAGGCGGCTACACCTTC. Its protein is CASSHPGQGGGYTF.

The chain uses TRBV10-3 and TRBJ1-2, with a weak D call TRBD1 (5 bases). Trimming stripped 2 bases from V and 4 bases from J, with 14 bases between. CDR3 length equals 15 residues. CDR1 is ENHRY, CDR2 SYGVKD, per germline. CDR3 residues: CAISEPTQGIYGYTF. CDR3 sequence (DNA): TGTGCCATCAGTGAGCCTACGCAGGGAATCTATGGCTACACCTTC.

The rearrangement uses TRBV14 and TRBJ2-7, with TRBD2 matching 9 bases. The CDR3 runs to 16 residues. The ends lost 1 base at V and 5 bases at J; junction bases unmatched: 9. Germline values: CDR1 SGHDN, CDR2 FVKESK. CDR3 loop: CASSQGRSGRGHEQYF. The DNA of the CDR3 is TGTGCCAGCAGCCAAGGCCGTAGCGGGAGAGGCCACGAGCAGTACTTC.

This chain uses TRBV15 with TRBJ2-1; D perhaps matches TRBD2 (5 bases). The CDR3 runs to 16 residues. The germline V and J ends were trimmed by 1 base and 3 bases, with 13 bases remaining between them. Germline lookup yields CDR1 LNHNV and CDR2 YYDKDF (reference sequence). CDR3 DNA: TGTGCCACCAGCAGAGTGGCTAGCCCACACTACAATGAGCAGTTCTTC. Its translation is CATSRVASPHYNEQFF. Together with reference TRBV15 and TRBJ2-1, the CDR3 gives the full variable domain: DAMVIQNPRYQVTQFGKPVTLSCSQTLNHNVMYWYQQKSSQAPKLLFHYYDKDFNNEADTPDNFQSRRPNTSFCFLDIRSPGLGDTAMYLCATSRVASPHYNEQFFGPGTRLTVL.

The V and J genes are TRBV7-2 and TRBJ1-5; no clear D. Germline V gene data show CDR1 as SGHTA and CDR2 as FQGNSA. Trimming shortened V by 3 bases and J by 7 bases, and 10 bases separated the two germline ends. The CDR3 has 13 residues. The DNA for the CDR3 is TGTGCCAGCAGCTTTAGGAGAGACCAGCCCCAGCATTTT. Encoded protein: CASSFRRDQPQHF.

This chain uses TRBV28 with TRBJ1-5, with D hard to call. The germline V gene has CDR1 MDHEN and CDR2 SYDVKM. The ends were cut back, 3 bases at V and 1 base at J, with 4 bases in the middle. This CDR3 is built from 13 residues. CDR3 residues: CASSLNSNQPQHF. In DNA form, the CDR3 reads TGTGCCAGCAGTTTGAACAGCAATCAGCCCCAGCATTTT.

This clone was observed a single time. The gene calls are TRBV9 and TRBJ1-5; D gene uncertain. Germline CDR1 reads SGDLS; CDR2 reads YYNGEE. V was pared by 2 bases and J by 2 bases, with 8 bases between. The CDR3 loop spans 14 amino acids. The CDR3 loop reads CASSVGQGNQPQHF. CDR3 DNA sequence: TGTGCCAGCAGCGTTGGGCAGGGCAATCAGCCCCAGCATTTT.

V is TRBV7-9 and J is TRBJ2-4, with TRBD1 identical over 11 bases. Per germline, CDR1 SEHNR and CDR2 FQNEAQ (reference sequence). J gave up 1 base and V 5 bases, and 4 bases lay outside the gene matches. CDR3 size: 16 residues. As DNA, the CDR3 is TGTGCCAGCAGCCCCGGACAGGGGGCGGCCAAAAACATTCAGTACTTC. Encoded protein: CASSPGQGAAKNIQYF.

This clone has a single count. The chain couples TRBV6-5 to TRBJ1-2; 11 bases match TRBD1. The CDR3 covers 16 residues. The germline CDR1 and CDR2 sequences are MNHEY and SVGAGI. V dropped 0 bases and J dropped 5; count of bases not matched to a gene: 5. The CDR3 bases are TGTGCCAGCAGTTACTCTCGGACAGGGGGCAAGTATGGCTACACCTTC. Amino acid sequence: CASSYSRTGGKYGYTF.

CDR3 nucleotide sequence: TGTGCCAGCAGCTTAGCAGGGGACGACCAGCCCCAGCATTTT. This sequence encodes CASSLAGDDQPQHF. This chain joins TRBV7-2 and TRBJ1-5, with D possibly being TRBD1 (5 bases). The CDR3 is 14 amino acids. Germline CDR1 is SGHTA and CDR2 is FQGNSA. The ends were cut back, 0 bases at V and 7 bases at J, with 10 bases in the middle.

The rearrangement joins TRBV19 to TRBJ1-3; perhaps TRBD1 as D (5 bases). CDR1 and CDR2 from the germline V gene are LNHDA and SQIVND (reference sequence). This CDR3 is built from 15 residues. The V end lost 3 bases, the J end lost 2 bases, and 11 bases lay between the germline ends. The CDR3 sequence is CASSMPRVTGNTIYF. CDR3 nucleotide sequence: TGTGCCAGTAGTATGCCCAGGGTGACTGGAAACACCATATATTTT.

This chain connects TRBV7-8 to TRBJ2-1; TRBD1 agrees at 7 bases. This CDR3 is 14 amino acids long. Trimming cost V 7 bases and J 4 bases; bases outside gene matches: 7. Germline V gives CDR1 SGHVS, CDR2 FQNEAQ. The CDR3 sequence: CASITGTAYNEQFF. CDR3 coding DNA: TGTGCCAGCATCACCGGGACAGCTTACAATGAGCAGTTCTTC.

The CDR3, as DNA: TGTGCCAGCAAGAATTGGTCCGGGACAGGGGACGAGCAGTACTTC. Translating gives CASKNWSGTGDEQYF. The V and J genes are TRBV21-1 and TRBJ2-7; the DNA was not compared with TRBD1, the D call given in the table. TRBV21-1 is a pseudogene locus. The length of the CDR3 is 15 residues.

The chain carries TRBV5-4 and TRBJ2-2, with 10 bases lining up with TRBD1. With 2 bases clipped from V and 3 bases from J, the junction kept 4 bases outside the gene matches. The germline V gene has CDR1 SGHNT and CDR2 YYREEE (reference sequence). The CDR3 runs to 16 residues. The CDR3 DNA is TGTGCCAGCAGCTTAGGACAGGGGGTTGACACCGGGGAGCTGTTTTTT. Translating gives CASSLGQGVDTGELFF.

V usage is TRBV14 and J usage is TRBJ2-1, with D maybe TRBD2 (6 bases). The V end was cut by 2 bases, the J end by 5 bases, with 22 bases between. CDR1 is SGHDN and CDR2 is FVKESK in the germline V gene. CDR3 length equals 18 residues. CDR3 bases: TGTGCCAGCAGCCAACGAGGGTCCACTAGCCCCTGGGACAATGAGCAGTTCTTC. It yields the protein CASSQRGSTSPWDNEQFF.

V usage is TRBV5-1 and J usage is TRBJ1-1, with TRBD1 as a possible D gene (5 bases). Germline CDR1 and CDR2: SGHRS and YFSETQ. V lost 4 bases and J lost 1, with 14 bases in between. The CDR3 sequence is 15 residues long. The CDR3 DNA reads TGCGCCAGCAGCCTCGACCGGGGCTCGAACACTGAAGCTTTCTTT. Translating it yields CASSLDRGSNTEAFF. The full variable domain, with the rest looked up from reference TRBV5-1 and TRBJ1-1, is KAGVTQTPRYLIKTRGQQVTLSCSPISGHRSVSWYQQTPGQGLQFLFEYFSETQRNKGNFPGRFSGRQFSNSRSEMNVSTLELGDSALYLCASSLDRGSNTEAFFGQGTRLTVV.

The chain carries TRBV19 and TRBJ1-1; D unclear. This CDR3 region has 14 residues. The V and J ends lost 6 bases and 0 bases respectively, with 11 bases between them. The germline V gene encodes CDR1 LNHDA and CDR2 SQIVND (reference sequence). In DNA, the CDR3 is TGTGCCAGTAGCCCCGGACGTATGAACACTGAAGCTTTCTTT. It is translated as CASSPGRMNTEAFF.